The 16 T cell receptor beta chains listed next were all sequenced from one sample in a study of T-cell memory formation after mild COVID-19. TCRdb re-called the 5' RACE reads through MiXCR, storing one row per CDR3 protein. Of approximately 400,000 distinct CDR3 sequences listed, 24% were seen once; the top ten hold about 8.7%. Input material: PBMCs or a T cell subset sorted from them (not recorded which). All receptors derive from an adult woman who had mild COVID-19 (a few samples of this study predate the infection). Cell type and time point are not known.

This clonotype has a handful of counts. The chain recombines TRBV5-1 with TRBJ2-5, with D maybe TRBD1 (6 bases). The CDR3 runs 15 residues. V was shortened by 1 base and J by 2 bases, with 12 bases between the two germline ends. Per the germline V gene, CDR1 is SGHRS and CDR2 is YFSETQ. The CDR3, as DNA: TGCGCCAGCAGCTTGTTGGGGGACACACAAGAGACCCAGTACTTC. It is translated as CASSLLGDTQETQYF.

This chain joins TRBV5-1 and TRBJ2-5, with D unresolved. CDR3 length: 15 amino acids. V was shortened by 4 bases and J by 5 bases, with 18 bases between the two germline ends. The germline CDR1 and CDR2 sequences are SGHRS and YFSETQ. In DNA, the CDR3 is TGCGCCAGCAGCCCCTTGGACGAAAAGTGGGAGACCCAGTACTTC. Its translation: CASSPLDEKWETQYF.

This clonotype occurred a few times. The chain combines TRBV5-1 with TRBJ2-5; D might be TRBD1 (6 bases). Trimming took 0 bases from V and 5 from J, leaving 17 bases between them. The CDR3 has 16 residues. CDR1 is SGHRS, CDR2 YFSETQ, per germline. This CDR3 reads CASSLGGRPRQETQYF. The CDR3 nucleotides read TGCGCCAGCAGCTTGGGGGGGCGCCCGAGGCAGGAGACCCAGTACTTC.

The rearrangement uses TRBV24-1 and TRBJ2-1, with D possibly matching TRBD1 (6 bases). The CDR3 runs to 16 residues. Trimming took off 3 bases at V and 4 bases at J, with 15 bases between the two ends. CDR1 is KGHDR, CDR2 SFDVKD, per germline. CDR3 protein: CATSDRDTTLYNEQFF. The CDR3 DNA is TGTGCCACCAGTGATCGGGACACTACTCTTTACAATGAGCAGTTCTTC.

V is TRBV18 and J is TRBJ1-5; no reliable D call. The germline CDR1 and CDR2 sequences are KGHSH and LQKENI. Between the trimmed V and J ends, which lost 3 bases and 9 bases, there was a span of 18 bases. The CDR3 length is 15 residues. The CDR3 sequence: CASSPDRPPYPPQHF. Written as DNA, the CDR3 is TGTGCCAGCTCACCTGACCGACCCCCATATCCGCCCCAGCATTTT.

This clonotype was seen only a few times. This chain links TRBV29-1 with TRBJ1-5, with 8 bases identical to TRBD1. J gave up 1 base and V 4 bases, and 3 bases lay outside the gene matches. Germline V CDR1 and CDR2: SQVTM, ANQGSEA. The CDR3 has 14 amino acids. The CDR3 coding sequence is TGCAGCGTTGGGACAGGGCACAGCAATCAGCCCCAGCATTTT. It translates to CSVGTGHSNQPQHF.

This chain connects TRBV9 to TRBJ2-2; possible D gene TRBD2, 6 bases. With 1 base removed from V and 7 bases from J, the gap between germline ends came to 26 bases. CDR3 length equals 19 residues. CDR1 and CDR2 (germline): SGDLS, YYNGEE. CDR3 region: CASSVMSLGLREKGGELFF. DNA for the CDR3: TGTGCCAGCAGCGTAATGAGTCTTGGGCTCCGGGAGAAAGGCGGGGAGCTGTTTTTT.

In this sample, this clonotype turned up many times. The V call is TRBV12-3 or TRBV12-4, the J call TRBJ2-2, with D possibly being TRBD1 (6 bases). V lost 2 bases to trimming and J lost 3 bases, with 10 bases between them. The CDR3 is 15 amino acids. The CDR3 loop reads CASSLSQGYTGELFF. The CDR3 region has the DNA TGTGCCAGCAGTTTAAGCCAGGGGTACACCGGGGAGCTGTTTTTT.

This clonotype was seen only a few times. The chain uses TRBV12-3 or TRBV12-4 and TRBJ2-3; D not resolved. The CDR3 is 15 residues long. Trimming removed 5 bases at V and 3 bases at J, with 15 bases between. CDR3 protein: CASSLHRLETDTQYF. CDR3 sequence (DNA): TGTGCCAGCAGTCTGCACCGACTGGAAACAGATACGCAGTATTTT.

This clonotype was observed a handful of times. The chain combines TRBV12-3 or TRBV12-4 with TRBJ1-2; D remains ambiguous. The CDR3 sequence is 14 residues long. Trimming removed 3 bases from V and 0 bases from J, with 8 bases in between. CDR3 loop: CASSFEGSNYGYTF. The CDR3 bases are TGTGCCAGCAGTTTCGAGGGCTCTAACTATGGCTACACCTTC.

In this sample, this clonotype turned up a few times. V gene TRBV7-9 combines with J gene TRBJ2-1; D call uncertain. CDR1 SEHNR and CDR2 FQNEAQ come from the germline V gene (reference sequence). Trimming cost V 4 bases and J 6 bases, with 10 bases left between them. The CDR3 contains 13 residues. The DNA for the CDR3 is TGTGCCAGCAGCTCACCGGTGGGCAATGAGCAGTTCTTC. It is translated as CASSSPVGNEQFF.

This clonotype was picked up a small number of times. The J gene is TRBJ2-2, the V gene TRBV24-1; no clear D gene. Deletions cut 6 bases from V and 3 bases from J, with 7 bases between. This CDR3 has 13 residues. Per germline, CDR1 KGHDR and CDR2 SFDVKD. Here the CDR3 reads CATSQPHTGELFF. CDR3 DNA: TGTGCCACCAGTCAGCCCCACACCGGGGAGCTGTTTTTT.

The chain is built from TRBV11-2 and TRBJ1-2, with D possibly TRBD1 on 5 matching bases. V was pared by 4 bases and J by 4 bases, with 10 bases between. Germline CDR1 is SGHAT and CDR2 is FQNNGV. This CDR3 region has 13 residues. The CDR3 is CASSSGVFYGYTF. CDR3 bases: TGTGCCAGCAGCTCGGGGGTCTTCTATGGCTACACCTTC.

This chain joins TRBV6-2 or TRBV6-3 and TRBJ2-1; TRBD2 agrees at 7 bases. J gave up 4 bases and V 6 bases, and 12 bases lay outside the gene matches. The V gene's germline CDR1 is MNHEY and CDR2 SVGEGT. This CDR3 spans 16 amino acids. CDR3: CASRGEAGSKYNEQFF. The CDR3 coding sequence is TGTGCCAGCAGGGGAGAAGCGGGATCGAAGTACAATGAGCAGTTCTTC.

The chain employs TRBV10-3 and TRBJ1-5; 7 bases align to TRBD1. The V gene end was trimmed by 0 bases and the J gene end by 4 bases; junction bases not matched to a gene: 3. The CDR3 sequence is 15 residues long. Germline assignment: CDR1 ENHRY and CDR2 SYGVKD. The CDR3 sequence is CAISESGTANQPQHF. The CDR3 DNA reads TGTGCCATCAGTGAGTCAGGGACAGCTAATCAGCCCCAGCATTTT.

This clonotype was observed a few times. The chain carries TRBV10-3 and TRBJ2-7; D not resolved. V was pared by 11 bases and J by 1 base, with 15 bases between. The CDR3 runs to 13 residues. CDR1 is ENHRY, CDR2 SYGVKD, per germline. The CDR3 loop is CAVRARGSYEQYF. CDR3 sequence (DNA): TGTGCCGTTCGGGCTAGAGGTTCCTACGAGCAGTACTTC.